This T cell receptor (beta chain) was identified in a study of shared clonotypes between healthy human individuals (TCRdb year 2020). Concerning the study at large: Three men and two women, aged 18 to 49 years, made up the cohort. For each donor, three plates each were used for CD4 naive and CD4 memory, two plates were used for CD8 naive, and one plate was used for CD8 memory. Different laboratories and diverse techniques were used to prepare libraries and sequence TCR repertoires, to increase sequencing depth and limit assay-specific biases. Each donor's leukapheresis produced roughly between roughly 0.85 and 10 billion PBMCs. To estimate repertoire size and how much clonotype sharing occurs between individuals, the study deeply sequenced the blood TCR repertoires of 4 to 6 healthy adults.

V is pared back by 1 base and J by 11 bases, with 8 bases lying between the germline termini. CDR1 and CDR2 (SGHAT, FQNNGV) derive from the germline V gene. Taken from cysteine to phenylalanine, the CDR3 has 11 residues. This entry keeps only the CDR3 DNA: 33 bases, framed from base 1. As for this clone: It lacks a known antigen. It has no much larger one-base neighbor in the sample; base qualities were not kept.

Using the deep immunoSEQ assay, TCR CDR3 regions were amplified from genomic DNA by multiplex PCR. Genomic DNA extracted from each cell subset was distributed evenly over all wells of several immunoSEQ 96-well plates, and each plate served as one replicate. For sorted subsets, each replicate PCR was loaded with approximately 0.2 ug genomic DNA, equivalent to roughly 30,000 T cell genomes. The purified libraries were quantified using a Qubit 3.0 fluorometer, sized with a Bioanalyzer 2100, and then quantified again using the KAPA Library Quantification kit. Each immunoSEQ 96-well plate was sequenced on its own single-read 150-cycle Illumina NextSeq 550 flow cell. On the study's bioinformatics: Because the immunoSEQ output included only junctional sequences and no quality scores, the filtering could not be the same as the filtering used for full-length reads. Sequences were annotated with PyIR, a Python wrapper for IgBLAST v1.9, and V/J genes and CDR3 were assigned using IMGT germline references. Reads were removed for weak V/J assignments (E-value above 1e-6), missing CDR3, stop codons, out-of-frame junctions, or ambiguous translated residues. A V3J clonotype was defined by an identical inferred V gene, J gene, and CDR3 amino acid sequence. Percentage overlap between repertoires was computed as shared unique clonotypes divided by the size of the smaller repertoire. Repertoire richness was assessed with RTK rarefaction, the Chao1 estimator, and Recon v2.1 estimates of unobserved clonotypes. Generation probabilities for all TCRbeta clonotypes obtained by the gDNA method from several donors were computed using OLGA. Not all clones reach the TCRdb copy of this immuneACCESS table, which keeps in-frame sequences only. Checked studies attribute under half of the gap to unresolved V genes and leave the rest unexplained. That table furnishes V, J and clone size, whereas the DNA furnished D and trimming. The sample records 2.5 million or so clones, over 85% of which are singletons. The ten most abundant clones make up 0.14% of the sample.

The donors were healthy, HIV-negative adults who had no recently reported acute infections or vaccinations. Every donor was a Caucasian adult residing in Nashville, Tennessee, USA. CD4+ T cells were enriched through magnetic negative selection, after which naive cells were positively selected on CD45RA and the remaining negative fraction served as the memory subset. Blood was collected by leukapheresis, and PBMCs were isolated by Ficoll-Histopaque density gradient centrifugation and then cryopreserved in liquid nitrogen vapor phase. Analytical flow cytometry was used to check the purity and quantity of every magnetically sorted T cell population. Genomic DNA was isolated from each sorted fraction and quantified by UV absorbance on a Nanodrop 2000c. Study-level results and caveats: When several donors were compared, the shared fraction of clonotypes was roughly 4.8% for naive CD4, roughly 3.3% for naive CD8, 2% to 2.5% for memory CD4, and less than 0.45% for memory CD8. Sampling was restricted to blood, and TCR repertoires in tissues likely differ from the TCR repertoires found in blood. The genetic and exposure-history diversity represented was limited by the small number of donors. Pairwise subsampling led to the expectation that sequencing depth would affect the degree of clonotype sharing among donors. Larger estimated clonotype richness was generally found for naive subsets than for memory subsets. Compared with non-shared clonotypes, the clonotypes found in all four sorted-subset donors had higher generation probabilities. Rarefaction of sorted-subset datasets indicated incomplete sequencing despite the large sequencing depth.

The receptor was derived from a man aged 18 to 29 in good health. The chain couples TRBV11-2 to TRBJ2-5; a confident D gene designation cannot be given. What was sequenced was naive CD4+ T cells sorted from blood. This specimen's cell subset or site label, interpreted: CD45RA+ positively selected. The DNA sequence is TGTGCCAGCAGCTTAGGTGGTCTACAGTACTTC. This is translated as CASSLGGLQYF.